Listed below are T cell receptor beta chains from one sample, sequenced in a study of control samples from healthy donors and cancer patients. Method: immunoSEQ multiplex PCR; TCRdb's copy keeps in-frame clones and lacks some. The sample shows some 150,000 clones, about 94% of them seen only once. The sample taken for sequencing was blood. The receptors shown here come from a middle-aged man in good health. Each CDR3 is given with its conserved first and last residue. The order of the fields is J gene, clone size, D gene, V gene, CDR3 DNA, CDR3 protein. The D gene is left open where the match is weak. Rows may omit the clone size; those that give it use once, few, many or a size class.

TRBJ1-3,once,.,TRBV9,TGTGCCAGCAGCTTCACGACGGATGGAAACACCATATATTTT,CASSFTTDGNTIYF
TRBJ2-7,.,.,TRBV6-5,TGTGCCAGCAGCGGACTAAACGAGCAGTACTTC,CASSGLNEQYF
TRBJ2-2,.,TRBD1,TRBV9,TGTGCCAGCAGCGTGACCAGGGGGCAGTACACCGGGGAGCTGTTTTTT,CASSVTRGQYTGELFF
TRBJ2-1,.,.,TRBV18,TGTGCCAGCTCACCATTTGCAGGGGTGGATGAGCAGTTCTTC,CASSPFAGVDEQFF
TRBJ2-7,.,TRBD1,TRBV27,TGTGCCAGCAGGAAAGGGGACAGGGAATTCTACGAGCAGTACTTC,CASRKGDREFYEQYF
TRBJ2-6,.,.,TRBV18,TGTGCCAGCTCACCGAGGGAGAAATCTGGGGCCAACGTCCTGACTTTC,CASSPREKSGANVLTF
TRBJ2-5,.,.,TRBV9,TGTGCCAGCAGCGTAGGGGCTAGATGGGGTCCCCAAGAGACCCAGTACTTC,CASSVGARWGPQETQYF
TRBJ2-7,.,TRBD2,TRBV5-1,TGCGCCAGCAGCTTCAGAACTGAGCCTAGCGGCGAGCAGTACTTC,CASSFRTEPSGEQYF
TRBJ1-2,.,.,TRBV28,TGTGCCAGCAGCCACGGCCGACGGGCCGGAAACTATGGCTACACCTTC,CASSHGRRAGNYGYTF
TRBJ2-5,.,TRBD1,TRBV3-1/TRBV3-2,TGTGCCAGCAGCCTGGGACAGGGTCAAGGGACCCAGTACTTC,CASSLGQGQGTQYF
TRBJ1-1,.,TRBD1,TRBV25-1,TGTGCCAGCAGCGGGACAGCTTACACTGAAGCTTTCTTT,CASSGTAYTEAFF
TRBJ2-7,.,.,TRBV15,TGTGCCACCAGCAGAGATCGGGGGAGCTACGAGCAGTACTTC,CATSRDRGSYEQYF
TRBJ1-2,.,TRBD1,TRBV5-1,TGCGCCAGCAGCTTGGGGGCACAGGGGGCCGTTGGCTACACCTTC,CASSLGAQGAVGYTF
TRBJ1-3,.,TRBD1,TRBV28,TGTGCCAGCAGCACTCCGGGACAGGGGATTTATTTT,CASSTPGQGIYF